Below are 30 T cell receptor beta chains sequenced from a single sample in a study of blood T cell repertoires in COVID-19. Sequencing was performed with immunoSEQ multiplex PCR; in TCRdb, only in-frame clones are kept and a portion is missing. The sample holds about 190,000 clones, around 91% seen once. The sequenced sample was peripheral blood. These receptors were obtained from a man aged 45-60 years with acute or convalescent COVID-19.

Here the CDR3 reads CASSASGGTTGELFF. CDR3 DNA sequence: TGTGCCAGTAGTGCTAGCGGGGGTACCACCGGGGAGCTGTTTTTT. The V and J genes are TRBV19 and TRBJ2-2, with 10 positions matching TRBD2. The germline V gene encodes CDR1 LNHDA and CDR2 SQIVND (reference sequence). The CDR3 is 15 residues long. V dropped 5 bases and J dropped 4; count of bases not matched to a gene: 4.

This clone appeared a few times. The rearrangement uses TRBV3-1 (or the pseudogene TRBV3-2) and TRBJ1-4, with D possibly being TRBD1 (5 bases). The V and J ends lost 4 bases and 3 bases respectively, with 12 bases between them. There are 15 residues in the CDR3. Germline assignment: CDR1 LGHDT and CDR2 YNNKEL (reference sequence). The CDR3 region has the DNA TGTGCCAGCAGCCGGGGGAGGGGTTCTAATGAAAAACTGTTTTTT. This encodes CASSRGRGSNEKLFF.

The chain has TRBV5-6 and TRBJ2-5; D remains unclear. Germline lookup yields CDR1 SGHDT and CDR2 YYEEEE. The CDR3 runs 14 residues. V was pared by 0 bases and J by 2 bases, with 8 bases between. CDR3 sequence reads: CASSLGAAQETQYF. In nucleotides, the CDR3 is TGTGCCAGCAGCTTGGGGGCCGCGCAAGAGACCCAGTACTTC. Combining the CDR3 with reference TRBV5-6 and TRBJ2-5 gives the whole variable domain DAGVTQSPTHLIKTRGQQVTLRCSPKSGHDTVSWYQQALGQGPQFIFQYYEEEERQRGNFPDRFSGHQFPNYSSELNVNALLLGDSALYLCASSLGAAQETQYFGPGTRLLVL.

This chain uses TRBV7-2 with TRBJ1-2; the D gene is possibly TRBD1 (5 bases). Germline values: CDR1 SGHTA, CDR2 FQGNSA. Trimming left V 2 bases short and J 7 bases short, with 14 bases between. The CDR3 loop spans 14 amino acids. CDR3 in amino acids: CASSLRQGSGGYTF. The CDR3 coding sequence is TGTGCCAGCAGCTTACGGCAGGGTAGTGGTGGCTACACCTTC. The full variable domain, rest sourced from reference TRBV7-2 and TRBJ1-2, is GAGVSQSPSNKVTEKGKDVELRCDPISGHTALYWYRQSLGQGLEFLIYFQGNSAPDKSGLPSDRFSAERTGGSVSTLTIQRTQQEDSAVYLCASSLRQGSGGYTFGSGTRLTVV.

The gene calls are TRBV4-3 and TRBJ2-5; 11 bases match TRBD2. Germline CDR1 is LGHNA and CDR2 is YSLEER. This CDR3 has 16 amino acids. J gave up 5 bases and V 1 base, and 6 bases lay outside the gene matches. The CDR3 DNA sequence: TGCGCCAGCAGCCAAGTTCCTAGCGGGGGGTTGGAGACCCAGTACTTC. Its protein is CASSQVPSGGLETQYF.

This clone showed up just a few times. The CDR3 region has the DNA TGTGCCAGCAGCCGGACAGGGGGCCACACCGGGGAGCTGTTTTTT. It encodes CASSRTGGHTGELFF. The chain has TRBV6-5 and TRBJ2-2, with 11 positions matching TRBD1. From germline, CDR1 is MNHEY and CDR2 SVGAGI. J lost 3 bases, V lost 6 bases, and 3 bases had no gene match. The CDR3 spans 15 residues.

The rearrangement links TRBV9 to TRBJ1-2, with 8 bases aligning to TRBD1. Germline V gene lookup returns CDR1 SGDLS and CDR2 YYNGEE. The CDR3 covers 16 residues. The V and J ends lost 4 bases and 3 bases, in that order; junction bases with no gene match: 11. As DNA, the CDR3 is TGTGCCAGCAGCCCACCCCCACAGGGGGAGGACTATGGCTACACCTTC. Residues: CASSPPPQGEDYGYTF.

The chain joins TRBV9 to TRBJ2-1, with D possibly matching TRBD2 (5 bases). Germline lookup yields CDR1 SGDLS and CDR2 YYNGEE. The CDR3 totals 14 residues. V was cut by 4 bases and J by 9 bases, with 17 bases left in between. The CDR3 region is CASSPTTSTIEQFF. The CDR3 nucleotides read TGTGCCAGCAGCCCGACCACTAGTACCATTGAGCAGTTCTTC.

This chain links TRBV7-2 with TRBJ2-7; a weak D match, TRBD2 (6 bases). The CDR3 consists of 14 residues. The germline CDR1 and CDR2 sequences are SGHTA and FQGNSA. Trimming stripped 3 bases from V and 2 bases from J, with 11 bases between. The CDR3 region has the DNA TGTGCCAGCAGCTTGGAGGGTCAGGCCTACGAGCAGTACTTC. This sequence encodes CASSLEGQAYEQYF.

V gene TRBV29-1 combines with J gene TRBJ2-1; 7 nucleotides match TRBD2. The CDR3 runs 15 residues. From germline, CDR1 is SQVTM and CDR2 ANQGSEA. Unmatched junction bases numbered 9, after V lost 7 bases and J lost 0 bases. DNA of the CDR3: TGCAGCGGACGGGCTAGCGGAGTCTCCTACAATGAGCAGTTCTTC. Translated, it gives CSGRASGVSYNEQFF.

The chain is built from TRBV4-1 and TRBJ2-7; perhaps TRBD2 as D (6 bases). The germline CDR1 and CDR2 sequences are MGHRA and YSYEKL. This CDR3 spans 14 amino acids. Deletions cut 0 bases from V and 3 bases from J, with 9 bases between. The CDR3 nucleotides are TGCGCCAGCAGCCAAGATGATAGCGGCTACGAGCAGTACTTC. It translates to CASSQDDSGYEQYF.

The J gene is TRBJ2-3, the V gene TRBV7-6; the match to TRBD1 covers 8 bases. J gave up 3 bases and V 1 base, and 12 bases lay outside the gene matches. In germline, CDR1 is SGHVS, CDR2 FNYEAQ. This CDR3 region has 18 residues. CDR3 nucleotide sequence: TGTGCCAGCAGCTTAGAGGTCCCAGGGGGCCTCGTTACAGATACGCAGTATTTT. It encodes CASSLEVPGGLVTDTQYF.

This chain links TRBV7-3 with TRBJ1-1; tentative D call: TRBD1 (6 bases). Germline-derived CDR1 and CDR2 are SGHTA and FQGTGA. The CDR3 is 13 amino acids. Trimming stripped 5 bases from V and 4 bases from J, with 11 bases between. CDR3: CASSESGVTEAFF. CDR3 coding DNA: TGTGCCAGCAGCGAGTCAGGGGTCACTGAAGCTTTCTTT. Variable domain in full (rest from reference TRBV7-3 and TRBJ1-1): GAGVSQTPSNKVTEKGKYVELRCDPISGHTALYWYRQSLGQGPEFLIYFQGTGAADDSGLPNDRFFAVRPEGSVSTLKIQRTERGDSAVYLCASSESGVTEAFFGQGTRLTVV.

The chain recombines TRBV14 with TRBJ2-7; 8 bases line up with TRBD1. There are 14 residues in the CDR3. Germline V CDR1 and CDR2: SGHDN, FVKESK. V dropped 6 bases and J dropped 5; count of bases not matched to a gene: 9. The CDR3 sequence: CASSPLDREHEQYF. The DNA for the CDR3 is TGTGCCAGCAGTCCCCTGGACAGGGAGCACGAGCAGTACTTC. The full variable domain, in which reference TRBV14 and TRBJ2-7 provide the parts outside the CDR3, is EAGVTQFPSHSVIEKGQTVTLRCDPISGHDNLYWYRRVMGKEIKFLLHFVKESKQDESGMPNNRFLAERTGGTYSTLKVQPAELEDSGVYFCASSPLDREHEQYFGPGTRLTVT.

V and J are TRBV4-1 and TRBJ1-4; TRBD1 might be the D (6 bases). This CDR3 contains 15 residues. CDR1 and CDR2 from the germline V gene are MGHRA and YSYEKL. V lost 6 bases and J lost 0, with 11 bases in between. CDR3 amino acids: CASRPTGATNEKLFF. The CDR3 bases are TGCGCCAGCAGACCGACAGGAGCAACTAATGAAAAACTGTTTTTT.

The chain links TRBV10-3 to TRBJ2-1; TRBD2 matches at 12 bases. The CDR3 runs 20 residues. Germline V gene lookup returns CDR1 ENHRY and CDR2 SYGVKD. The trim removed 1 base at V and 3 bases at J, leaving 13 bases unmatched. DNA of the CDR3: TGTGCCATCAGTGAGTGGCGGCTAGCGGGGGGGCCGGGTTTCTACAATGAGCAGTTCTTC. This translates into CAISEWRLAGGPGFYNEQFF.

This clone was observed a handful of times. The chain carries TRBV6-5 and TRBJ1-3; D remains unclear. With 8 bases removed from V and 3 bases from J, the gap between germline ends came to 14 bases. This CDR3 has 14 amino acids. Looked up from germline, CDR1 is MNHEY and CDR2 is SVGAGI. CDR3 sequence reads: CASGRLSDGNTIYF. As DNA, the CDR3 is TGTGCCAGCGGGAGGTTGTCGGATGGAAACACCATATATTTT.

The V call is TRBV27, the J call TRBJ2-3; weak D call: TRBD2 (6 bases). CDR1 and CDR2 (germline): MNHEY, SMNVEV (reference sequence). Trimming shortened V by 1 base and J by 6 bases, and 14 bases separated the two germline ends. This CDR3 comprises 15 residues. CDR3 coding DNA: TGTGCCAGCAGTTTATGGGGCGGGGCCCCGGATACGCAGTATTTT. It translates to CASSLWGGAPDTQYF.

This chain joins TRBV6-6 and TRBJ1-5; D is perhaps TRBD1 (6 bases). The V and J ends lost 8 bases and 3 bases respectively, with 8 bases between them. Germline V gene data show CDR1 as MNHNY and CDR2 as SVGAGI (reference sequence). This CDR3 comprises 12 residues. Here the CDR3 reads CASRDTNQPQHF. CDR3 coding DNA: TGTGCCAGCCGGGACACCAATCAGCCCCAGCATTTT.

The chain uses TRBV4-2 and TRBJ1-5; possibly TRBD1 for D (6 bases). Germline CDR1 LGHNA, CDR2 YNFKEQ. This CDR3 contains 15 residues. V gave up 4 bases and J gave up 0 bases, with 10 bases separating them. CDR3 sequence: CASSLGHNSNQPQHF. The CDR3 DNA reads as TGTGCCAGCAGCCTGGGACACAATAGCAATCAGCCCCAGCATTTT.

As regards this clone: One end of the junction is discordant with germline, which a read error may explain. This chain uses TRBV2 with TRBJ2-1; 9 nucleotides line up with TRBD2. This CDR3 has 13 amino acids. CDR1 and CDR2 (germline): SNHLY, FYNNEI. In nucleotides, the CDR3 is TGTGCCAGCAGTGAAGAGCTTGCGGGAGGGCCAATCTTC. Translating it yields CASSEELAGGPIF.

The J gene is TRBJ1-1, the V gene TRBV11-2; D is unclear. Per germline, CDR1 SGHAT and CDR2 FQNNGV. The CDR3 sequence is 12 residues long. The V end was cut by 5 bases, the J end by 3 bases, with 7 bases between. The CDR3 loop reads CASSLYHTEAFF. CDR3 bases: TGTGCCAGCAGCCTATATCACACTGAAGCTTTCTTT.

The chain is built from TRBV4-1 and TRBJ2-7, with D possibly TRBD1 on 5 matching bases. Trimming cost V 0 bases and J 0 bases, with 12 bases left between them. In germline, CDR1 is MGHRA, CDR2 YSYEKL. This CDR3 spans 16 amino acids. The CDR3 region is CASSQEHQGDSYEQYF. CDR3 nucleotides: TGCGCCAGCAGCCAAGAACATCAGGGCGACTCCTACGAGCAGTACTTC.

The chain combines TRBV4-2 with TRBJ2-3; 10 nucleotides line up with TRBD2. CDR1 is LGHNA and CDR2 is YNFKEQ in the germline V gene. V lost 7 bases and J lost 2; bases outside the gene matches: 6. The CDR3 has 15 residues. CDR3: CASNQRGGNTDTQYF. DNA of the CDR3: TGTGCCAGCAACCAGCGGGGGGGAAACACAGATACGCAGTATTTT.

This clone has a handful of counts. This chain links TRBV7-2 with TRBJ2-1, with TRBD1 matching over 9 bases. The germline CDR1 and CDR2 sequences are SGHTA and FQGNSA. The CDR3 totals 16 residues. J lost 9 bases, V lost 3 bases, and 12 bases had no gene match. Here the CDR3 reads CASSLARPGQGTEQFF. DNA of the CDR3: TGTGCCAGCAGCTTGGCACGACCGGGACAGGGAACTGAGCAGTTCTTC.

The chain joins TRBV30 to TRBJ1-2; the D gene is possibly TRBD1 (5 bases). With 0 bases removed from V and 10 bases from J, the gap between germline ends came to 15 bases. This CDR3 has 13 residues. Germline CDR1 reads GTSNPN; CDR2 reads SVGIG (reference sequence). The CDR3 protein is CAWSVFGQGAYTF. CDR3 bases: TGTGCCTGGAGTGTATTTGGCCAGGGTGCCTACACCTTC. Filled out from reference TRBV30 and TRBJ1-2, the complete variable domain reads SQTIHQWPATLVQPVGSPLSLECTVEGTSNPNLYWYRQAAGRGLQLLFYSVGIGQISSEVPQNLSASRPQDRQFILSSKKLLLSDSGFYLCAWSVFGQGAYTFGSGTRLTVV.

The gene calls are TRBV7-8 and TRBJ2-3; D unresolved. The CDR3 contains 13 residues. Germline V gives CDR1 SGHVS, CDR2 FQNEAQ. V was pared by 2 bases and J by 2 bases, with 5 bases between. The CDR3 region has the DNA TGTGCCAGCAGCTTACAGGTCACAGATACGCAGTATTTT. Residues: CASSLQVTDTQYF.

V usage is TRBV6-6 and J usage is TRBJ2-7; tentatively, D is TRBD2 (6 bases). The germline V gene encodes CDR1 MNHNY and CDR2 SVGAGI (reference sequence). This CDR3 has 15 amino acids. With 5 bases removed from V and 6 bases from J, the gap between germline ends came to 20 bases. CDR3 DNA: TGTGCCAGCAGTGGCCGGCCGGGACTGGGGGGCGAGCAGTACTTC. Its translation: CASSGRPGLGGEQYF.

V gene TRBV19 combines with J gene TRBJ1-3, with 8 bases lining up with TRBD1. The germline V gene has CDR1 LNHDA and CDR2 SQIVND (reference sequence). This CDR3 has 16 amino acids. Unmatched junction bases numbered 9, after V lost 7 bases and J lost 1 base. The DNA of the CDR3 is TGTGCCAGTATGGAACAGGGGGGCAGTTCTGGAAACACCATATATTTT. Translated, it gives CASMEQGGSSGNTIYF.

This clone was observed a few times. The V call is TRBV6-6, the J call TRBJ2-1; 15 positions agree with TRBD2. CDR3 length equals 15 residues. The V gene end was trimmed by 6 bases and the J gene end by 14 bases; junction bases not matched to a gene: 11. Looked up from germline, CDR1 is MNHNY and CDR2 is SVGAGI (reference sequence). CDR3 coding DNA: TGTGCCAGCAGCCAGGGACTAGCGGGAGGCAGATTTGAGTTCTTC. This gives the protein CASSQGLAGGRFEFF.